This T cell receptor (beta chain) is drawn from a study of T cell responses to AZD1222 COVID-19 vaccine. With respect to this clone: Antigen unknown.

Study-wide results and limits: Vaccine-associated CD4 TCRs ranged over spike, dominating at 160-218 and 743-854. Donors were chiefly white British, with a greater number of females, and clonal diversity was perhaps underestimated. No repertoire was sampled before or during the peak T cell response, only after it.

Trimming pared 0 bases from V and 1 base from J, leaving 7 bases between. The CDR3 has 14 amino acids. Germline CDR1 is SGHNT and CDR2 is YYREEE (reference sequence). Sequenced by immunoSEQ multiplex PCR; TCRdb stores in-frame clones only, minus some. The table lists roughly 130,000 clones, approximately 90% of them singletons. Specimen: peripheral blood, collected on day 0 of AZD1222 vaccination. The chain combines TRBV5-4 with TRBJ2-5, with TRBD2 as a possible D gene (6 bases). This sequence originates from an adult in good health. CDR3 residues: CASSLGDFQETQYF. CDR3 in DNA: TGTGCCAGCAGCTTGGGGGACTTCCAAGAGACCCAGTACTTC.